These 3 T cell receptor beta chains were all obtained from the same sample, sequenced in a study of cytotoxic CD8 clonotypes in ibrutinib-treated CLL (dated by TCRdb to the early 2020s). Interpreted using the paper, the time point label stands for: 12 months on ibrutinib. The library was obtained by the immunoSEQ multiplex PCR assay. TCRdb took over this immuneACCESS table, retaining in-frame rearrangements with V and J assigned. Such tables are incomplete; in checked studies, under half of the missing clones stem from an unresolved V gene, and the remainder is unexplained. For this sample the table gives about 200,000 clones, of which roughly 73% were detected only once. Roughly 10% of the sample goes to the ten largest clones. The sample was PBMCs, taken after 12 months of ibrutinib treatment. These receptor sequences come from a human donor with chronic lymphocytic leukemia.

The chain combines TRBV5-6 with TRBJ2-7; 7 nucleotides align to TRBD1. Per the germline V gene, CDR1 is SGHDT and CDR2 is YYEEEE. The CDR3 is made up of 11 amino acids. The V gene end was trimmed by 6 bases and the J gene end by 7 bases; junction bases not matched to a gene: 4. CDR3 protein: CASNRGWEQYF. CDR3 in DNA: TGTGCCAGCAACAGGGGCTGGGAGCAGTACTTC. Combining the CDR3 with reference TRBV5-6 and TRBJ2-7 gives the whole variable domain DAGVTQSPTHLIKTRGQQVTLRCSPKSGHDTVSWYQQALGQGPQFIFQYYEEEERQRGNFPDRFSGHQFPNYSSELNVNALLLGDSALYLCASNRGWEQYFGPGTRLTVT.

The rearrangement joins TRBV14 to TRBJ2-7; D uncertain. With 1 base removed from V and 13 bases from J, the gap between germline ends came to 11 bases. CDR1 SGHDN and CDR2 FVKESK come from the germline V gene. The CDR3 contains 11 residues. The CDR3 DNA sequence: TGTGCCAGCAGCCAAGTTCGGCTAGTATACTTC. It yields the protein CASSQVRLVYF.

Only one count was recorded for this clone. This rearrangement joins TRBV6-1 to TRBJ2-2, with no clear D. There are 14 residues in the CDR3. Trimming cost V 3 bases and J 1 base, with 6 bases left between them. Germline lookup yields CDR1 MNHNS and CDR2 SASEGT. The CDR3 coding sequence is TGTGCCAGCAGTGACCGCGGGAACACCGGGGAGCTGTTTTTT. Its protein product is CASSDRGNTGELFF.